The rows below give T cell receptor beta chains drawn from one sample of a study of response to subunit inactivated influenza vaccine. TCRdb recomputed calls from the RT-PCR reads with MiXCR, one row per CDR3 protein. Of over 400,000 distinct CDR3 sequences listed, approximately 13% are singletons. The sequenced sample was PBMCs from blood, obtained 40 to 50 days after vaccination. All receptors come from a man aged 50 or older who received an inactivated influenza vaccine. The CDR3 runs from the conserved cysteine through the conserved F or W. A D gene is named only where the DNA matches it firmly. Only some rows state a clone size, as once, few, many or a class for expanded clones.

cdr3_length,v_call,clone_size,j_call,d_call,cdr3_nt,cdr3_aa
14,TRBV27,.,TRBJ2-7,TRBD2,TGTGCCAGCAGTCTGGGACTACCGCCTACGGGGCAGTACTTC,CASSLGLPPTGQYF
15,TRBV11-2,few,TRBJ2-7,TRBD1,TGTGCCAGCAGCTTGTTTGGGACAGGGGGAGGCGAGCAGTACTTC,CASSLFGTGGGEQYF
16,TRBV3-1,few,TRBJ1-2,TRBD1,TGTGCCAGCAGCCAAGACTCGGGGACAGCTAACTATGGCTACACCTTC,CASSQDSGTANYGYTF
15,TRBV9,many,TRBJ2-2,.,TGTGCCAGCAGCGTAGTCCCCCTGAACACCGGGGAGCTGTTTTTT,CASSVVPLNTGELFF
14,TRBV27,few,TRBJ2-5,.,TGTGCCAGCAGTTTACTGGGGGGAAAAGAGACCCAGTACTTC,CASSLLGGKETQYF
14,TRBV27,many,TRBJ1-1,TRBD1,TGTGCCAGCAGACGAGGACAGGGGAACACTGAAGCTTTCTTT,CASRRGQGNTEAFF
14,TRBV20-1,.,TRBJ2-2,.,TGCAGTGCTAGAGATGGAGGGAACACCGGGGAGCTGTTTTTT,CSARDGGNTGELFF
17,TRBV20-1,.,TRBJ2-7,TRBD2,TGCAGTGCTAGAGATCGGTCCTTGCGGGAGGTCTCCTACGAGCAGTACTTC,CSARDRSLREVSYEQYF
14,TRBV19,.,TRBJ2-3,.,TGTGCCAGTAGTATTGGAGCGGACACAGATACGCAGTATTTT,CASSIGADTDTQYF
15,TRBV13,many,TRBJ2-5,.,TGTGCCAGCAGCTTTAACACTAAACTTCAAGAGACCCAGTACTTC,CASSFNTKLQETQYF
16,TRBV20-1,.,TRBJ2-6,TRBD2,TGCAGTGCACAGAGCGGGGGGCTTCGAGGGGCCAACGTCCTGACTTTC,CSAQSGGLRGANVLTF
14,TRBV28,.,TRBJ1-4,.,TGTGCCAGCAGTGAATTGGGACAAGATGAAAAACTGTTTTTT,CASSELGQDEKLFF
16,TRBV4-3,.,TRBJ2-3,.,TGCGCCAGCAGCCAAGAGGCGGCCCGGTTCACAGATACGCAGTATTTT,CASSQEAARFTDTQYF
13,TRBV4-3,.,TRBJ1-4,.,TGCGCCAGCAGCCAAGATAAAGGGCAAAAACTGTTTTTT,CASSQDKGQKLFF
17,TRBV4-1,.,TRBJ1-5,.,TGCGCCAGCAGCCAAACGGCCTCCAGGGGTGGCAATCAGCCCCAGCATTTT,CASSQTASRGGNQPQHF
16,TRBV5-8,few,TRBJ2-3,TRBD2,TGTGCCAGCAGCCCTGGGACTAGCGGACACACAGATACGCAGTATTTT,CASSPGTSGHTDTQYF
13,TRBV7-9,many,TRBJ1-2,.,TGTGCCAGCACCCAGGCGGAGGCCTATGGCTACACCTTC,CASTQAEAYGYTF
19,TRBV7-3,.,TRBJ2-3,TRBD2,TGTGCCAGCAGCTTAATAGGGTATTCTGCGGGAGGGAGAACAGATACGCAGTATTTT,CASSLIGYSAGGRTDTQYF
15,TRBV27,few,TRBJ1-4,.,TGTGCCAGCAGTTCACAGGGCACAACTAATGAAAAACTGTTTTTT,CASSSQGTTNEKLFF
11,TRBV4-3,.,TRBJ2-1,.,TGCGCCAGCAGCCAAGGCTGGGAGCAGTTCTTC,CASSQGWEQFF
17,TRBV7-9,few,TRBJ2-7,TRBD1,TGTGCCAGCAGCTTTGGACCGGGGACAGGTCTTACCTACGAGCAGTACTTC,CASSFGPGTGLTYEQYF
16,TRBV4-2,.,TRBJ2-3,TRBD2,TGTGCCAACAGCCTAACTAGCGGGGGGGCCACAGATACGCAGTATTTT,CANSLTSGGATDTQYF
16,TRBV7-8,few,TRBJ1-5,.,TGTGCCAGCAGCTCTACCGGGACGGCTAGGTTTGGGGCCCAGCATTTT,CASSSTGTARFGAQHF
15,TRBV28,few,TRBJ2-4,.,TGTGCCAGCAGGGGGATAGGGCTAGCCAAAAACATTCAGTACTTC,CASRGIGLAKNIQYF
13,TRBV6-1,many,TRBJ1-4,.,TGTGCCAGCAGCCAGGGGAATAATGAAAAACTGTTTTTT,CASSQGNNEKLFF
18,TRBV15,many,TRBJ1-1,.,TGTGCCACCAGTTCCAGTTTTAGCCCAAGTCGCATGAACACTGAAGCTTTCTTT,CATSSSFSPSRMNTEAFF
15,TRBV27,many,TRBJ2-5,.,TGTGCCAGCAGACCAGACCTACTCTCTGGGGAGACCCAGTACTTC,CASRPDLLSGETQYF
12,TRBV25-1,.,TRBJ1-2,TRBD1,TGTGCCAGCAGTGCCGACAGGGTCGGTTACACCTTC,CASSADRVGYTF
15,TRBV12-3/TRBV12-4,.,TRBJ1-4,.,TGTGCCAGCAGTTTAGGTGGGGTCGGGACTGAAAAACTGTTTTTT,CASSLGGVGTEKLFF